This TCR beta chain was profiled in a study of CD8 T cells in ankylosing spondylitis. This clonotype has a count of ten or more. Trimming removed 0 bases at V and 2 bases at J, with 10 bases between. The length of the CDR3 is 14 residues. Germline V gene lookup returns CDR1 DFQATT and CDR2 SNEGSKA (reference sequence). With molecular barcodes, quantitative 5'-RACE was used to make the TCR beta libraries. MiXCR was run by TCRdb on the 5' RACE reads, yielding one entry per CDR3 protein. The table lists 250,000 to 400,000 distinct CDR3 sequences, around a tenth of them singletons. Sequencing was done on a sample of blood, either unsorted or a sorted T cell fraction (not recorded which). The chain links TRBV20-1 to TRBJ2-5; D unclear. The TCR originated in a female donor with ankylosing spondylitis or in good health (not recorded which). The CDR3 sequence is CSARDYRAQETQYF. The CDR3, as DNA: TGCAGTGCTAGAGATTATAGGGCACAAGAGACCCAGTACTTC.